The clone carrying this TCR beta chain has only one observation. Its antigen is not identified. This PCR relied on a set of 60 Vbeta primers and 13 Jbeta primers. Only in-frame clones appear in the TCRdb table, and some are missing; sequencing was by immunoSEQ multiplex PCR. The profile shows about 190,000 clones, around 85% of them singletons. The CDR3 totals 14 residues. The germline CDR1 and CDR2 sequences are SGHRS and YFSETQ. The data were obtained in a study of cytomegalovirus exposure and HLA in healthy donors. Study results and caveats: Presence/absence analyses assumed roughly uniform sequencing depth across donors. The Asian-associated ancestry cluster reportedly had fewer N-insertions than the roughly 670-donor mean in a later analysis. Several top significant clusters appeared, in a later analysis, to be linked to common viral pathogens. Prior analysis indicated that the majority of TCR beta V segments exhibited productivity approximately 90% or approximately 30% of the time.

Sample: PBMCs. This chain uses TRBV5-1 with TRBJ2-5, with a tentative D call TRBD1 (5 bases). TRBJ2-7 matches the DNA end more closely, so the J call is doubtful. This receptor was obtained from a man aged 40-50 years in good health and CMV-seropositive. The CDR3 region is CASSNTGPSYEQYF. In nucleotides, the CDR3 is TGCGCCAGCAGCAATACAGGTCCCTCCTACGAGCAGTACTTC.